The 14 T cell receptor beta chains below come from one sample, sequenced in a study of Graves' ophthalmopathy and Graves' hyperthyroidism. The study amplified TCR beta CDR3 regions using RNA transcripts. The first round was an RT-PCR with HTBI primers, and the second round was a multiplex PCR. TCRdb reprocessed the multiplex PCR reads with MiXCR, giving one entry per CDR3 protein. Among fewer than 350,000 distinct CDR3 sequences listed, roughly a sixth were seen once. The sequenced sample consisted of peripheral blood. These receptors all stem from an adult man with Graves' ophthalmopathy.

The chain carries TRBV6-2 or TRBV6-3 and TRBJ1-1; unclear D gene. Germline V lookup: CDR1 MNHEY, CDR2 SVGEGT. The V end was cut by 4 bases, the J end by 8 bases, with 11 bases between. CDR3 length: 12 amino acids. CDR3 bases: TGTGCCAGCAGTTCAGGAGGATCCGAAGCTTTCTTT. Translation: CASSSGGSEAFF.

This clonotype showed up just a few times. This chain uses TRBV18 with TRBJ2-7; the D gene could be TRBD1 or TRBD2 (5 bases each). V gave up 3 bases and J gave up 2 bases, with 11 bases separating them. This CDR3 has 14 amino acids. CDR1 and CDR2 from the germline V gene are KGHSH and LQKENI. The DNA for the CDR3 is TGTGCCAGCTCACCCCAAAAGGGACCCTACGAGCAGTACTTC. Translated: CASSPQKGPYEQYF. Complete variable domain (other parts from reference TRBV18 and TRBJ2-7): NAGVMQNPRHLVRRRGQEARLRCSPMKGHSHVYWYRQLPEEGLKFMVYLQKENIIDESGMPKERFSAEFPKEGPSILRIQQVVRGDSAAYFCASSPQKGPYEQYFGPGTRLTVT.

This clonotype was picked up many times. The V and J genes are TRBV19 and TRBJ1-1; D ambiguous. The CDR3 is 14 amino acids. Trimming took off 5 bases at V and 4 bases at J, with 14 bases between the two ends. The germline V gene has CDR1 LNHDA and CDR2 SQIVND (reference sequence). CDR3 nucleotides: TGTGCCAGTAGTTTTTTGGGTTTGGGCACTGAAGCTTTCTTT. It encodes CASSFLGLGTEAFF.

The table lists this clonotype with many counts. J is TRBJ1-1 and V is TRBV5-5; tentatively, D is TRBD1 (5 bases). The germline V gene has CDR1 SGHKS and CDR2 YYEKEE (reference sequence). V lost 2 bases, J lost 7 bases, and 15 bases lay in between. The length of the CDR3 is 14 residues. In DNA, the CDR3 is TGTGCCAGCAGCTTTCCTGGGACGTTAGGTGAAGCTTTCTTT. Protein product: CASSFPGTLGEAFF.

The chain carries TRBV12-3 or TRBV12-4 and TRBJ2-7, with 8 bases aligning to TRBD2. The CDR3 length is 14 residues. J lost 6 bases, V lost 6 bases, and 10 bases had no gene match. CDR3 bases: TGTGCCAGCAGCCACGGGGGGGTTGATGGCGAGCAGTACTTC. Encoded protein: CASSHGGVDGEQYF.

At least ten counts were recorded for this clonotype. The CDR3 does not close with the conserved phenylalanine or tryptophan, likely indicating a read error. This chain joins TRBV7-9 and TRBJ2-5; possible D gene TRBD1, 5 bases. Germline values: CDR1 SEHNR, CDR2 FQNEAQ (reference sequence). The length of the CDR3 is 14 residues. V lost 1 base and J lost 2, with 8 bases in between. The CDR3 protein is CASSLGGAQETQYL. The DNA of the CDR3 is TGTGCCAGCAGCTTAGGGGGCGCTCAAGAGACCCAGTACCTC.

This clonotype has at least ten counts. The CDR3, as DNA: TGTGCCAGCAGCTTAAACACCCGGGGCACTGAAGCTTTCTTT. Its translation: CASSLNTRGTEAFF. The genes are TRBV7-8 and TRBJ1-1, with no clear D. CDR3 size: 14 residues. V was trimmed by 2 bases and J by 4 bases, leaving 11 bases between them. CDR1 and CDR2 from the germline V gene are SGHVS and FQNEAQ.

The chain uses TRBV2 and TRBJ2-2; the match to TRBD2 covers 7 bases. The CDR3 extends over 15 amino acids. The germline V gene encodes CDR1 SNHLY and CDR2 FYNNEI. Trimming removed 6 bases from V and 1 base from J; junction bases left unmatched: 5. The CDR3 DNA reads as TGTGCCAGCAGGAGGGGAGGGCAGAACACCGGGGAGCTGTTTTTT. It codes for CASRRGGQNTGELFF.

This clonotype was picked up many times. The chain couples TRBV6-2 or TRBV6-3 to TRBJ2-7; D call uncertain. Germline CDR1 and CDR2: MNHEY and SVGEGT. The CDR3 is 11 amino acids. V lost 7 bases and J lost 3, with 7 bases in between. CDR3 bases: TGTGCCAGCACCTCAGGCTACGAGCAGTACTTC. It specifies CASTSGYEQYF.

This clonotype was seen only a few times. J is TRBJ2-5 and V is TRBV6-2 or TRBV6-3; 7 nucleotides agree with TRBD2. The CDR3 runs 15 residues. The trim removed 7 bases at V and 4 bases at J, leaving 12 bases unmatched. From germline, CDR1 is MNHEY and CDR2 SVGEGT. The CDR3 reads CASNQSGGRGETQYF. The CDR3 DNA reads TGTGCCAGCAACCAATCCGGGGGGAGAGGAGAGACCCAGTACTTC.

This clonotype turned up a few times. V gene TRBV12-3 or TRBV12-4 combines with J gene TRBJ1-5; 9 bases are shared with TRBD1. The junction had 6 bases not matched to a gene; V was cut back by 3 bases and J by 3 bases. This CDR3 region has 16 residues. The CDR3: CASSFPTGGNNQPQHF. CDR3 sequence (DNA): TGTGCCAGCAGTTTTCCCACAGGGGGCAACAATCAGCCCCAGCATTTT.

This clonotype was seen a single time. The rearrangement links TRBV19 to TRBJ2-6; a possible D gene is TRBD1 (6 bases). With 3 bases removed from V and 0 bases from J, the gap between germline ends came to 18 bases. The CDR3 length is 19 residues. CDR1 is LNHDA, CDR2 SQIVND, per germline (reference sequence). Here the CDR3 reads CASSINRAIRNSGANVLTF. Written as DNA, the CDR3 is TGTGCCAGTAGTATTAACAGGGCGATCCGAAACTCTGGGGCCAACGTCCTGACTTTC.

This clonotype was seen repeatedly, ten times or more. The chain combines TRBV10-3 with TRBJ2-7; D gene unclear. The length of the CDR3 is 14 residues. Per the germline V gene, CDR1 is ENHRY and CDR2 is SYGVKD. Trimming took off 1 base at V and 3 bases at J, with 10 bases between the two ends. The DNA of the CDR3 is TGTGCCATCAGTGAGTTTGCGGACGGCTACGAGCAGTACTTC. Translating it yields CAISEFADGYEQYF.

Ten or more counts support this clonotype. The CDR3 bases are TGTGCCAGCAGCTTAGCCAAGGCCGGGGGCAATCAGCCCCAGCATTTT. Translating it yields CASSLAKAGGNQPQHF. This rearrangement joins TRBV7-2 to TRBJ1-5; no definite D call. V was shortened by 0 bases and J by 2 bases, with 11 bases between the two germline ends. The CDR3 totals 16 residues. Germline CDR1 reads SGHTA; CDR2 reads FQGNSA.